A single T cell receptor beta chain is shown here with its context. As yet, its antigen is unknown. V gave up 2 bases and J gave up 8 bases; unmatched junction bases: 4. Germline CDR1 is SGHDN and CDR2 is FVKESK. This CDR3 region has 15 residues. This sample is part of a study of cytomegalovirus exposure and HLA in healthy donors. Across the study: Out of several hundred genotyped donors, about 80% belonged to the Caucasian-associated ancestry cluster. Study-wide results and caveats: Available immune exposure information was restricted to CMV serostatus only.

Primers: 60 Vbeta forward and 13 Jbeta reverse. Authors' methods: A follow-up analysis tallied 70 million to 80 million unique TCR beta chains, some 11 million shared. The method was immunoSEQ multiplex PCR; TCRdb's version includes in-frame clones alone and lacks a portion of them. D and trimming were read from the DNA, whereas the V and J calls and clone size are those reported in that table. The table lists about 150,000 clones, around 63% of them singletons. The J gene is TRBJ2-6, the V gene TRBV14, with 9 bases fitting TRBD1. The origin of this receptor is a human donor in good health. Specimen: PBMCs. CDR3 nucleotide sequence: TGTGCCAGCAGCCAACCGGGACAGGGAACCAACGTCCTGACTTTC. The encoded protein is CASSQPGQGTNVLTF.